The subject of this entry is one TCR beta chain. Its antigen remains unknown. These data originate in a study of cytomegalovirus exposure and HLA in healthy donors. PCR amplification relied on 60 Vbeta primers (plus 13 Jbeta primers). Authors' analysis steps: Some 80 million unique TCR beta chains, 9 million to 11 million shared, were counted in a later analysis. The method was immunoSEQ multiplex PCR; TCRdb's version includes in-frame clones alone and lacks a portion of them. V, J and clone size were drawn from that table, and D and trimming were deduced from the DNA. Among nearly 110,000 clones, more than 65% were seen once, and the ten largest hold roughly 6%. Study-level findings and limits: Most CMV-associated TCR beta chains appeared HLA-restricted in a later analysis. Most sequenced TCRs were rare (though some public TCRs occurred in many donors).

Germline V gives CDR1 SGHNT, CDR2 YYREEE (reference sequence). Trimming removed 0 bases from V and 4 bases from J, with 10 bases in between. The CDR3 totals 14 residues. The study sampled nominally healthy donors, though unrecorded immune exposures were likely. The chain joins TRBV5-4 to TRBJ1-1; D perhaps matches TRBD1 (6 bases). The sequence derives from a woman between 45 and 65 years old in good health and CMV-seropositive. The sample taken for sequencing was PBMCs. This chain's CDR3 is CASSLERGITEAFF. The CDR3 nucleotides read TGTGCCAGCAGCTTGGAGAGGGGGATCACTGAAGCTTTCTTT.